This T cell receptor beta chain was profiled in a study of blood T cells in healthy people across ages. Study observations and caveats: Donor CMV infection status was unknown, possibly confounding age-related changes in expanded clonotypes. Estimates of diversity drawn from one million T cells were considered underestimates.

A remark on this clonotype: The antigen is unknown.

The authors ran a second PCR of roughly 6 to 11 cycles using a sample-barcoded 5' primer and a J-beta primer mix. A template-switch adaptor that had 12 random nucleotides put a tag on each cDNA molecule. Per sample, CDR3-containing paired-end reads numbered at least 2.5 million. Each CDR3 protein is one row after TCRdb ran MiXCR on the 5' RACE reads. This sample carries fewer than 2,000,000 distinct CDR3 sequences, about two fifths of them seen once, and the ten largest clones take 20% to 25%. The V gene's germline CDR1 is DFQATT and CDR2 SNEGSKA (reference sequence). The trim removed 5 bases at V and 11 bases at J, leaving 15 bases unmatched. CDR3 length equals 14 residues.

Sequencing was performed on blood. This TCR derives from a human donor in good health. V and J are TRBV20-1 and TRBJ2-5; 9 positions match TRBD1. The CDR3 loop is CSARTTQGAREQYF. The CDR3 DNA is TGCAGTGCTCGAACTACACAGGGGGCGAGGGAGCAGTACTTC.